This T cell receptor beta chain was captured by sequencing in a study of regulatory T cells in long-lasting Graves disease. This clonotype was observed many times. What it binds is unknown. V was shortened by 5 bases and J by 1 base, with 3 bases between the two germline ends. Germline V CDR1 and CDR2: SGHAT, FQNNGV. The CDR3 consists of 12 residues. Assembly of TCR beta libraries relied on iRepertoire HTBI primers together with Arm-PCR of CDR3 regions. TCRdb reprocessed the multiplex PCR reads with MiXCR, giving one entry per CDR3 protein. This sample yields about 440,000 distinct CDR3 sequences, of which under 15% are seen a single time; roughly 17% belongs to the top ten. The time point was: newly diagnosed GD, antithyroid drugs for less than 3 months. The TCR library was made from RNA extracted from PBMCs. Notes on the study in general: Patients with persistent Graves' had lower TCR diversity than newly diagnosed patients.

This same sample was also taken into another study, of T cells in Graves' hyperthyroidism and ophthalmopathy. Turning to that study: Uncontrolled infection, other autoimmune disease, pregnancy and lactation each barred patients from inclusion. HTBI primers were used for first-round RT-PCR of the TCR CDR3.

V gene TRBV11-2 combines with J gene TRBJ2-1; D ambiguous. Here the sequenced sample was peripheral blood mononuclear cells (PBMCs), taken at new diagnosis, from a patient treated with antithyroid drugs. The TCR sequence derives from a woman in her 30s with Graves disease. The CDR3 sequence is CASSESYNEQFF. In DNA, the CDR3 is TGTGCCAGCAGCGAATCCTACAATGAGCAGTTCTTC.